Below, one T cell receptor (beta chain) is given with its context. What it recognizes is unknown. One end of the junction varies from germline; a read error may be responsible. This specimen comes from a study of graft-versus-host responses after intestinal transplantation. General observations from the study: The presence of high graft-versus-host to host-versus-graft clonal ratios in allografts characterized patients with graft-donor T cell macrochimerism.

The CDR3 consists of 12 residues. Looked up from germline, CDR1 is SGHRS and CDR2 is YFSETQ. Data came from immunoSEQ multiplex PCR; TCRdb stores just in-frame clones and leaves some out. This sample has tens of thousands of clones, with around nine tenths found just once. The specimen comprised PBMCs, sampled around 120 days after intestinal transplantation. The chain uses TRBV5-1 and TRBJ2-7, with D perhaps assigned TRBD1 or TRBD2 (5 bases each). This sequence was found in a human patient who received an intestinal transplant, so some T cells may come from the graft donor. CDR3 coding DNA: TGCGCCAGCGGCTTGACGGGGACCGAGCAGTACTTC. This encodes CASGLTGTEQYF.